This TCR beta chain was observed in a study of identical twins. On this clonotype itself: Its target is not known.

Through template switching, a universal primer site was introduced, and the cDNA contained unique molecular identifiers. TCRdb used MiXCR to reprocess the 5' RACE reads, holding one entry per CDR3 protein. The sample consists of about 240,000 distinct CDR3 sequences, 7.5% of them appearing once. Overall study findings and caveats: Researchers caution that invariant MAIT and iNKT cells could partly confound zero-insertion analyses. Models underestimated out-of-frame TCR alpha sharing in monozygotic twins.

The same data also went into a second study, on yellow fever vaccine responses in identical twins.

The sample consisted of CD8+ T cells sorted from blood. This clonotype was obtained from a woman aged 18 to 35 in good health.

Here the CDR3 reads CASSLSGSPGELFF. The CDR3 coding sequence is TGTGCCAGCAGTTTATCAGGGAGCCCCGGGGAGCTGTTTTTT. The rearrangement uses TRBV27 and TRBJ2-2; possible D gene TRBD2, 5 bases. This CDR3 spans 14 amino acids. Germline assignment: CDR1 MNHEY and CDR2 SMNVEV (reference sequence). V gave up 0 bases and J gave up 6 bases, with 8 bases separating them.